Below are 21 T cell receptor beta chains sequenced from a single sample in a study of CD8+ T cells in alopecia areata. RNA extraction and reverse transcription yielded cDNA as sequencing template. Generated by immunoSEQ multiplex PCR, the TCRdb table keeps only in-frame clones and is missing some. The sample holds 55,000 to 75,000 clones, 45% to 55% seen once. The specimen was CD8+ T cells sorted from blood, collected at week 0. These receptors all stem from a human donor with alopecia areata.

The chain recombines TRBV29-1 with TRBJ2-1, with D possibly TRBD2 on 6 matching bases. With 7 bases removed from V and 5 bases from J, the gap between germline ends came to 21 bases. The length of the CDR3 is 15 residues. In germline, CDR1 is SQVTM, CDR2 ANQGSEA. CDR3: CSAHIVEGRHNEQFF. As DNA, the CDR3 is TGCAGCGCCCATATTGTGGAGGGGCGGCACAATGAGCAGTTCTTC.

V is TRBV6-5 and J is TRBJ2-2; the D is unclear. The germline CDR1 and CDR2 sequences are MNHEY and SVGAGI. The V end lost 0 bases, the J end lost 6 bases, and 8 bases lay between the germline ends. This CDR3 has 14 residues. DNA of the CDR3: TGTGCCAGCAGTTACTCTGCACGGGCCGGGGAGCTGTTTTTT. Its protein product is CASSYSARAGELFF.

The chain employs TRBV5-8 and TRBJ1-2; 9 nucleotides match TRBD1. The germline CDR1 and CDR2 sequences are SGHTS and YDEGEE. With 4 bases clipped from V and 4 bases from J, the junction kept 2 bases outside the gene matches. CDR3 length: 13 residues. DNA for the CDR3: TGTGCCAGCAGCACAGGGGGCGTCTATGGCTACACCTTC. Its translation: CASSTGGVYGYTF.

This clone came up a few times. The chain uses TRBV27 and TRBJ2-1; 16 positions agree with TRBD2. The V and J ends lost 2 bases and 3 bases, in that order; junction bases with no gene match: 10. The CDR3 covers 20 residues. Germline V gene data show CDR1 as MNHEY and CDR2 as SMNVEV (reference sequence). The CDR3 here is CASSLTQGLAGGLSYNEQFF. Written as DNA, the CDR3 is TGTGCCAGCAGTTTAACCCAGGGACTAGCGGGGGGGCTTAGCTACAATGAGCAGTTCTTC.

The rearrangement uses TRBV29-1 and TRBJ2-7; tentatively, D is TRBD1 or TRBD2 (5 bases each). The CDR3 length is 13 residues. CDR1 and CDR2 (germline): SQVTM, ANQGSEA. Trimming removed 1 base at V and 4 bases at J, with 11 bases between. The CDR3: CSVEVRGVYEQYF. The CDR3, as DNA: TGCAGCGTTGAAGTTCGGGGCGTGTACGAGCAGTACTTC.

The chain carries TRBV2 and TRBJ1-1; perhaps TRBD1 as D (5 bases). The V and J ends lost 2 bases and 4 bases respectively, with 11 bases between them. The germline V gene encodes CDR1 SNHLY and CDR2 FYNNEI. The CDR3 totals 14 residues. CDR3 sequence: CASSESVGRTEAFF. The CDR3 DNA follows: TGTGCCAGCAGTGAATCGGTGGGGCGCACTGAAGCTTTCTTT.

The rearrangement links TRBV9 to TRBJ2-1, with no clear D. This CDR3 is built from 14 residues. Germline CDR1 reads SGDLS; CDR2 reads YYNGEE. Trimming removed 0 bases at V and 4 bases at J, with 8 bases between. CDR3 coding DNA: TGTGCCAGCAGCGTAGTCGTGGGGTACAATGAGCAGTTCTTC. This translates into CASSVVVGYNEQFF.

The chain employs TRBV7-9 and TRBJ2-6; D gene ambiguous. The CDR3 length is 15 residues. CDR1 and CDR2 (germline): SEHNR, FQNEAQ (reference sequence). Trimming removed 5 bases at V and 0 bases at J, with 8 bases between. CDR3 amino acids: CASSPADSGANVLTF. As DNA, the CDR3 is TGTGCCAGCAGCCCCGCAGACTCTGGGGCCAACGTCCTGACTTTC.

V and J are TRBV9 and TRBJ2-5, with TRBD2 identical over 14 bases. Trimming cost V 0 bases and J 4 bases; bases outside gene matches: 2. This CDR3 has 16 amino acids. The germline V gene encodes CDR1 SGDLS and CDR2 YYNGEE. CDR3 sequence: CASSVEGLAGVETQYF. The CDR3, as DNA: TGTGCCAGCAGCGTAGAGGGACTAGCGGGAGTAGAGACCCAGTACTTC.

The chain recombines TRBV29-1 with TRBJ2-1; D possibly corresponds to TRBD2 (6 bases). In germline, CDR1 is SQVTM, CDR2 ANQGSEA. The V gene lost 1 base and the J gene lost 3 bases, with 10 bases spanning the gap. The length of the CDR3 is 14 residues. CDR3 coding DNA: TGCAGCGTTGAAGCGTCGACTAGCTACAATGAGCAGTTCTTC. Translation gives CSVEASTSYNEQFF.

This clone was found a few times. V is TRBV7-9 and J is TRBJ2-5; the D gene is possibly TRBD1 (6 bases). Per the germline V gene, CDR1 is SEHNR and CDR2 is FQNEAQ (reference sequence). The ends were cut back, 5 bases at V and 13 bases at J, with 20 bases in the middle. This CDR3 spans 13 amino acids. This CDR3 is CASSSAGDGPWYF. CDR3 bases: TGTGCCAGCAGCAGTGCAGGGGACGGTCCGTGGTACTTC.

This clone has a handful of counts. The chain is built from TRBV11-1 and TRBJ2-3, with 7 positions matching TRBD2. CDR1 is SGHAT, CDR2 FQDESV, per germline (reference sequence). V gave up 3 bases and J gave up 5 bases; unmatched junction bases: 5. The CDR3 runs to 14 residues. The CDR3, as DNA: TGTGCCAGCAGCTTGCGGGAGCCGGGAGATACGCAGTATTTT. It is translated as CASSLREPGDTQYF.

In this sample, this clone turned up a few times. This chain joins TRBV6-1 and TRBJ2-1; D is possibly TRBD1 or TRBD2 (5 bases each). Deletions cut 10 bases from V and 12 bases from J, with 16 bases between. Per germline, CDR1 MNHNS and CDR2 SASEGT. The CDR3 has 11 residues. CDR3 residues: CATRVRGTQFF. The CDR3, as DNA: TGTGCCACAAGGGTGAGGGGTACGCAGTTCTTC.

The rearrangement joins TRBV29-1 to TRBJ2-5; 7 bases are shared with TRBD2. With 3 bases clipped from V and 1 base from J, the junction kept 8 bases outside the gene matches. CDR1 and CDR2 (germline): SQVTM, ANQGSEA. The CDR3 loop spans 15 amino acids. The CDR3 spells CSVELADALQETQYF. The CDR3, as DNA: TGCAGCGTTGAGCTAGCGGACGCTCTCCAAGAGACCCAGTACTTC.

The rearrangement joins TRBV1 to TRBJ2-5. TRBV1 is termed a pseudogene. The CDR3 loop spans 13 amino acids. The CDR3 loop is CTSSKGVRKTQYF. CDR3 bases: TGCACCAGCAGCAAAGGGGTTCGGAAGACCCAGTACTTC.

The chain is built from TRBV7-9 and TRBJ2-6, with D possibly TRBD1 on 6 matching bases. V lost 5 bases, J lost 2 bases, and 10 bases lay in between. CDR1 is SEHNR and CDR2 is FQNEAQ in the germline V gene (reference sequence). This CDR3 contains 15 residues. The CDR3 loop is CASSPQGTGANVLTF. As DNA, the CDR3 is TGTGCCAGCAGCCCACAGGGTACTGGGGCCAACGTCCTGACTTTC.

This clone was detected only a few times. The rearrangement uses TRBV27 and TRBJ1-5; 8 bases fit TRBD1. Trimming took 2 bases from V and 6 from J; bases not matched to a gene: 3. Germline values: CDR1 MNHEY, CDR2 SMNVEV (reference sequence). The CDR3 has 14 amino acids. This CDR3 is CASSLTGGGQPQHF. CDR3 in DNA: TGTGCCAGCAGTTTAACAGGGGGAGGTCAGCCCCAGCATTTT.

This clone was observed many times. CDR3 protein: CASSEGSGANVLTF. For the CDR3, the DNA is TGTGCCAGCAGTGAAGGCTCTGGGGCCAACGTCCTGACTTTC. The V and J genes are TRBV6-1 and TRBJ2-6, with D uncertain. Germline-derived CDR1 and CDR2 are MNHNS and SASEGT. With 1 base removed from V and 0 bases from J, the gap between germline ends came to 1 base. The CDR3 length is 14 residues.

The genes are TRBV2 and TRBJ2-3; D ambiguous. The V and J ends lost 8 bases and 3 bases respectively, with 12 bases between them. The CDR3 has 13 amino acids. The germline gives CDR1 SNHLY, CDR2 FYNNEI. Here the CDR3 DNA reads TGTGCCAGCCTAGACTCTAGGACAGATACGCAGTATTTT. It is translated as CASLDSRTDTQYF.

The J gene is TRBJ2-5, the V gene TRBV9, with 8 bases matching TRBD1. The CDR3 is made up of 14 amino acids. Germline V CDR1 and CDR2: SGDLS, YYNGEE. V shed 5 bases and J 5 bases; nucleotides not matched to a gene: 8. The CDR3 coding sequence is TGTGCCAGCAGGGCAGGGGGCTTGGAGGAGACCCAGTACTTC. Translation: CASRAGGLEETQYF. Full variable domain (outside the CDR3, taken from reference TRBV9 and TRBJ2-5): DSGVTQTPKHLITATGQRVTLRCSPRSGDLSVYWYQQSLDQGLQFLIQYYNGEERAKGNILERFSAQQFPDLHSELNLSSLELGDSALYFCASRAGGLEETQYFGPGTRLLVL.

This chain uses TRBV15 with TRBJ1-5; no reliable D call. The CDR3 extends over 15 amino acids. Germline V gene data show CDR1 as LNHNV and CDR2 as YYDKDF (reference sequence). Trimming left V 3 bases short and J 6 bases short, with 15 bases between. As DNA, the CDR3 is TGTGCCACCAGCAGTCACACCCAACCCCTTCAGCCCCAGCATTTT. This codes for CATSSHTQPLQPQHF.